This TCR beta chain was captured by sequencing in a study of cytomegalovirus exposure and HLA in healthy donors. The ends lost 5 bases at V and 3 bases at J; junction bases unmatched: 7. Per germline, CDR1 MGHRA and CDR2 YSYEKL. The CDR3 length is 14 residues. As regards this clone: Its specificity is not known.

Study conclusions and caveats: The Asian-associated ancestry cluster reportedly had fewer N-insertions than the approximately 650-donor mean in a later analysis. Researchers reported in a later analysis that a missense DCLRE1C variant was tied to TCR beta V- and J-gene trimming. There were around 160 TCR beta chains listed as cytomegalovirus-associated. A later look showed TCR association rates differing by HLA locus, highest for DRB1 and lowest for HLA-C.

PCR employed 60 Vbeta and 13 Jbeta primers. Using immunoSEQ multiplex PCR, the repertoire was profiled, and TCRdb retains in-frame clones only, with some absent. The profile covers 200,000 to 250,000 clones, with over 65% appearing a single time and about 1.2% taken by the ten largest. V is TRBV4-1 and J is TRBJ2-7, with 7 bases identical to TRBD2. The receptor's source is a human donor in good health. Sequenced sample: PBMCs. The CDR3 region is CASSSGTMDYEQYF. CDR3 DNA: TGCGCCAGCAGCTCCGGGACTATGGACTACGAGCAGTACTTC.